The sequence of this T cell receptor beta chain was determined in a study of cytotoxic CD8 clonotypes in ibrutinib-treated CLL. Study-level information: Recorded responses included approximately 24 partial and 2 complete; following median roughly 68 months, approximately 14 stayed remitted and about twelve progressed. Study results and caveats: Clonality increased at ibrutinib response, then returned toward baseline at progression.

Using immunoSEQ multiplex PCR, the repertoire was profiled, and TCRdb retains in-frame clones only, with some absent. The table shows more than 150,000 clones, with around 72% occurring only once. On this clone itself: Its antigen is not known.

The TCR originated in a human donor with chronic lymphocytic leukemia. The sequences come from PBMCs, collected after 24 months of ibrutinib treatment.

Here the CDR3 DNA reads TGTGCCAGCAGCGCAGGACAGCCCGCGAACACCGGGGAGCTGTTTTTT. Its translation is CASSAGQPANTGELFF. The chain recombines TRBV9 with TRBJ2-2; tentatively, D is TRBD1 (6 bases). The germline V gene has CDR1 SGDLS and CDR2 YYNGEE. The CDR3 covers 16 residues. Deletions cut 3 bases from V and 0 bases from J, with 12 bases between.